The sequence of this T cell receptor beta chain was determined in a study of cytomegalovirus exposure and HLA in healthy donors. Study results and caveats: Serostatus for CMV was the only available immune exposure information.

A multiplex PCR was run with 60 Vbeta primers and 13 Jbeta primers. Assay used: immunoSEQ multiplex PCR; TCRdb lists only in-frame clones, some missing. The profile covers some 180,000 clones, with just over 75% appearing a single time and approximately 2.1% taken by the ten largest. About this clone itself: Antigen unknown.

V was pared by 7 bases and J by 6 bases, with 14 bases of the junction left unmatched. Looked up from germline, CDR1 is SNHLY and CDR2 is FYNNEI. The CDR3 is made up of 16 amino acids. Sequenced sample: PBMCs. The genes are TRBV2 and TRBJ1-5; 8 bases match TRBD1. This clonotype was sampled from a man aged 25 to 45 in good health and CMV-seronegative. The CDR3 reads CASTRNPTGAGQPQHF. CDR3 DNA sequence: TGTGCCAGCACCAGAAACCCGACAGGGGCTGGTCAGCCCCAGCATTTT.